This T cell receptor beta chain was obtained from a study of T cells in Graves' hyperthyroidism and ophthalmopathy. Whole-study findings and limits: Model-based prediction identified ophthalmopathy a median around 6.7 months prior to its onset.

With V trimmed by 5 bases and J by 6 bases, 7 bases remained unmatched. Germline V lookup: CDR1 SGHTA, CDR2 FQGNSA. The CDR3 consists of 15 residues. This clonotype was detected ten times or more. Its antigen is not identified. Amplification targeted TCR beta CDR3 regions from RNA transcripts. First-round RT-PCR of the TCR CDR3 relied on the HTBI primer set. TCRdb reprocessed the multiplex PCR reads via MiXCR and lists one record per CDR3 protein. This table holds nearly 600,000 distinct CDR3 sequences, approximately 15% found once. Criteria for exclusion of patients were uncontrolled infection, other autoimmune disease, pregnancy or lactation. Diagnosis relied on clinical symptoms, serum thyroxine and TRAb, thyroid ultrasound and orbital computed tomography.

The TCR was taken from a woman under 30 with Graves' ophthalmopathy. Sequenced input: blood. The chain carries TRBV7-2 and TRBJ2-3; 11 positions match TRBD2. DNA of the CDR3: TGTGCCAGCAGCCTTGGGACTAGCGGTGTCGATACGCAGTATTTT. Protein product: CASSLGTSGVDTQYF.